One and the same sample provided the 9 T cell receptor beta chains below, sequenced in a study of shared clonotypes between healthy human individuals. Some clones are missing from TCRdb's copy, which holds only in-frame ones; the method was immunoSEQ multiplex PCR. The sample lists roughly 2.2 million clones, 92% occurring once. The specimen was naive CD4+ T cells from PBMCs. Subset in this sample: CD45RA+ positively selected. The receptors come from a man aged 18 to 29 in good health. Some clones in this sample may be carry-over from other donors' samples.

This clone came up once. Here the CDR3 DNA reads TGTGCCAGTAGTATCGCACAGGCGCCCTTCGCGAACACCGGGGAGCTGTTTTTT. It yields the protein CASSIAQAPFANTGELFF. V usage is TRBV19 and J usage is TRBJ2-2; the D gene is possibly TRBD1 (5 bases). V was pared by 3 bases and J by 0 bases, with 17 bases between. CDR1 is LNHDA, CDR2 SQIVND, per germline (reference sequence). CDR3 length equals 18 residues.

The chain couples TRBV5-1 to TRBJ2-2; weak D call: TRBD2 (6 bases). The CDR3 loop spans 15 amino acids. Germline V gene lookup returns CDR1 SGHRS and CDR2 YFSETQ. The V end was cut by 6 bases, the J end by 1 base, with 13 bases between. The CDR3 sequence is CASTGGGVNTGELFF. The DNA for the CDR3 is TGCGCCAGCACCGGAGGCGGGGTGAACACCGGGGAGCTGTTTTTT.

The rearrangement joins TRBV6-1 to TRBJ2-1; 8 bases match TRBD2. The CDR3 runs to 14 residues. Germline loops: CDR1 MNHNS, CDR2 SASEGT. V was clipped by 4 bases and J by 5 bases; unmatched bases: 4. This chain's CDR3 is CASSGREGNNEQFF. The CDR3 region has the DNA TGTGCCAGCAGTGGTCGGGAGGGCAACAATGAGCAGTTCTTC.

The V gene is TRBV27, the J gene TRBJ2-7; D not certain. V shed 6 bases and J shed 2 bases, with 11 bases lying between them. Germline V CDR1 and CDR2: MNHEY, SMNVEV (reference sequence). The CDR3 consists of 13 residues. In nucleotides, the CDR3 is TGTGCCAGCAGCCCTGTGGGAACCTACGAGCAGTACTTC. Protein product: CASSPVGTYEQYF.

The count of this clone is one. The rearrangement uses TRBV19 and TRBJ1-2; D may be TRBD1 (6 bases). V was cut by 10 bases and J by 2 bases, with 14 bases left in between. Looked up from germline, CDR1 is LNHDA and CDR2 is SQIVND (reference sequence). The CDR3 length is 13 residues. The CDR3 DNA sequence: TGTGCCACTGCGGACAGCGCGAACTATGGCTACACCTTC. Residues: CATADSANYGYTF.

This clone was observed a single time. The sample contains more than one DNA sequence encoding this CDR3. The chain combines TRBV14 with TRBJ2-3; D is ambiguous. Deletions cut 1 base from V and 3 bases from J, with 2 bases between. The germline V gene encodes CDR1 SGHDN and CDR2 FVKESK. The CDR3 spans 12 residues. The CDR3 sequence is CASSQVTDTQYF. CDR3 nucleotide sequence: TGTGCCAGCAGCCAAGTTACAGATACGCAGTATTTT.

The gene calls are TRBV6-5 and TRBJ2-2; no clear D gene. This CDR3 spans 12 amino acids. Trimming shortened V by 6 bases and J by 3 bases, and 5 bases separated the two germline ends. Germline CDR1 reads MNHEY; CDR2 reads SVGAGI. CDR3 region: CASRLDTGELFF. The CDR3 bases are TGTGCCAGCAGACTCGACACCGGGGAGCTGTTTTTT.

Comments on this clone: The sample holds other DNA sequences that translate to the same CDR3. The V and J genes are TRBV10-3 and TRBJ2-7; D is ambiguous. Per germline, CDR1 ENHRY and CDR2 SYGVKD. V was trimmed by 6 bases and J by 1 base, leaving 7 bases between them. CDR3 length equals 12 residues. The CDR3 coding sequence is TGTGCCATCAGCGGCAGTTCCTACGAGCAGTACTTC. Translated, it gives CAISGSSYEQYF.

The chain has TRBV14 and TRBJ2-1; 9 nucleotides align to TRBD1. This CDR3 comprises 18 residues. V shed 3 bases and J 3 bases; nucleotides not matched to a gene: 12. Germline values: CDR1 SGHDN, CDR2 FVKESK. For the CDR3, the DNA is TGTGCCAGCAGCCAGGACCTAGGGGACAGGGCCTTCTACAATGAGCAGTTCTTC. It encodes CASSQDLGDRAFYNEQFF. Filled out from reference TRBV14 and TRBJ2-1, the complete variable domain reads EAGVTQFPSHSVIEKGQTVTLRCDPISGHDNLYWYRRVMGKEIKFLLHFVKESKQDESGMPNNRFLAERTGGTYSTLKVQPAELEDSGVYFCASSQDLGDRAFYNEQFFGPGTRLTVL.